The 17 T cell receptor beta chains presented below share a single source sample, sequenced in a study of a mutant IDH1 vaccine in newly diagnosed glioma. Time point reported: week 35, safety follow-up. Each vaccine dose was 300 ug of mutant IDH1 20-mer peptide, with topical imiquimod. The antigens these receptors bind are not known. Produced via immunoSEQ multiplex PCR; TCRdb's table is partial and in-frame only. The sample records tens of thousands of clones, 81% being singletons. Specimen: PBMCs, collected from a glioma patient whose treatment included an IDH1 peptide vaccine. The origin of the receptors is a woman aged 40 to 55 with glioma. Some clones in this sample may be carry-over from other donors' samples.

A note on this clone: Other DNA sequences from this sample encode an identical CDR3 as well. This chain uses TRBV7-2 with TRBJ1-5; 11 bases agree with TRBD1. From germline, CDR1 is SGHTA and CDR2 FQGNSA. The CDR3 loop spans 15 amino acids. V lost 5 bases to trimming and J lost 5 bases; unmatched junction nucleotides: 5. CDR3 sequence (DNA): TGTGCCAGCAGCCGGGAGGGACAGGGGGATCAGCCCCAGCATTTT. The encoded protein is CASSREGQGDQPQHF.

The chain employs TRBV20-1 and TRBJ2-7; 9 bases fit TRBD1. The CDR3 runs 11 residues. The V gene's germline CDR1 is DFQATT and CDR2 SNEGSKA (reference sequence). Trimming at V came to 7 bases and at J to 3 bases, leaving 1 base not matched to a gene. CDR3 sequence reads: CSGDRDYEQYF. In DNA, the CDR3 is TGCAGTGGGGACAGGGACTACGAGCAGTACTTC.

The chain joins TRBV5-1 to TRBJ2-1, with TRBD2 matching over 7 bases. Germline V gene sequence: CDR1 SGHRS, CDR2 YFSETQ. There are 14 residues in the CDR3. J was trimmed by 7 bases and V by 3 bases; bases with no gene match: 7. The CDR3 bases are TGCGCCAGCAGCTGGGGGGGGATGGGGAATGAGCAGTTCTTC. Its protein is CASSWGGMGNEQFF.

In DNA, the CDR3 is TGTGCCAGCAGCTTTAAGCACGAGCAGTACTTC. Its protein is CASSFKHEQYF. The chain has TRBV7-2 and TRBJ2-7, with D unresolved. Germline values: CDR1 SGHTA, CDR2 FQGNSA. CDR3 length: 11 amino acids. V dropped 3 bases and J dropped 5 bases, with 5 bases sitting between them.

CDR3 DNA sequence: TGCGCCAGCAGCCAAGTAACGGTGAACTATGGCTACACCTTC. Its protein is CASSQVTVNYGYTF. The chain employs TRBV4-1 and TRBJ1-2; no clear D gene. The CDR3 spans 14 residues. Trimming cost V 1 base and J 2 bases, with 8 bases left between them. Germline V lookup: CDR1 MGHRA, CDR2 YSYEKL.

The chain combines TRBV4-1 with TRBJ2-1, with D possibly TRBD1 on 5 matching bases. The germline V gene encodes CDR1 MGHRA and CDR2 YSYEKL. Trimming took 0 bases from V and 8 from J, leaving 11 bases between them. The CDR3 totals 14 residues. The CDR3 protein is CASSQDRQNYEQFF. DNA of the CDR3: TGCGCCAGCAGCCAAGATAGACAGAACTATGAGCAGTTCTTC.

The gene calls are TRBV7-9 and TRBJ2-1; D is unclear. From germline, CDR1 is SEHNR and CDR2 FQNEAQ (reference sequence). With 1 base removed from V and 6 bases from J, the gap between germline ends came to 7 bases. The CDR3 has 13 amino acids. The CDR3 bases are TGTGCCAGCAGCTTAGAGGGCGGCAATGAGCAGTTCTTC. Translation: CASSLEGGNEQFF.

This clone was counted a single time. The chain recombines TRBV7-2 with TRBJ1-5; D not resolved. The CDR3 runs to 13 residues. Germline CDR1 is SGHTA and CDR2 is FQGNSA. The V end lost 3 bases, the J end lost 4 bases, and 7 bases lay between the germline ends. This CDR3 reads CASSFVANQPQHF. CDR3 nucleotide sequence: TGTGCCAGCAGCTTTGTTGCGAATCAGCCCCAGCATTTT.

This clone was found once. This rearrangement joins TRBV5-5 to TRBJ1-2; 7 bases align to TRBD1. The V gene end was trimmed by 0 bases and the J gene end by 4 bases; junction bases not matched to a gene: 6. Germline CDR1 is SGHKS and CDR2 is YYEKEE (reference sequence). The CDR3 has 15 amino acids. CDR3 loop: CASSLADRETYGYTF. The CDR3 bases are TGTGCCAGCAGCTTGGCCGACAGGGAGACCTATGGCTACACCTTC.

The J gene is TRBJ1-1, the V gene TRBV5-6; no clear D gene. Germline lookup yields CDR1 SGHDT and CDR2 YYEEEE. The CDR3 loop spans 12 amino acids. V lost 4 bases, J lost 5 bases, and 9 bases lay in between. The CDR3 nucleotides read TGTGCCAGCAGCCGTGCCCGGACTGAAGCTTTCTTT. Its protein product is CASSRARTEAFF.

This rearrangement joins TRBV15 to TRBJ2-7, with 10 bases identical to TRBD1. The CDR3 has 15 amino acids. V trimming: 3 bases; J trimming: 5 bases; junction bases outside the gene matches: 7. The germline CDR1 and CDR2 sequences are LNHNV and YYDKDF (reference sequence). This CDR3 is CATSSLRDRGHEQYF. The DNA of the CDR3 is TGTGCCACCAGCAGTCTCCGGGACAGGGGCCACGAGCAGTACTTC.

This rearrangement joins TRBV5-1 to TRBJ2-2, with D hard to call. Germline values: CDR1 SGHRS, CDR2 YFSETQ. V dropped 0 bases and J dropped 3 bases, with 9 bases sitting between them. CDR3 size: 15 residues. CDR3: CASSLAVRHTGELFF. CDR3 coding DNA: TGCGCCAGCAGCTTGGCCGTCAGGCACACCGGGGAGCTGTTTTTT.

The gene calls are TRBV7-9 and TRBJ2-7; 9 bases match TRBD1. CDR1 is SEHNR and CDR2 is FQNEAQ in the germline V gene (reference sequence). CDR3 size: 13 residues. The V gene end was trimmed by 8 bases and the J gene end by 3 bases; junction bases not matched to a gene: 5. Here the CDR3 reads CASLGDRDYEQYF. The CDR3 bases are TGTGCCAGCCTAGGGGACAGGGACTACGAGCAGTACTTC.

The rearrangement uses TRBV6-4 and TRBJ1-2, with 8 positions matching TRBD1. V was pared by 4 bases and J by 7 bases, with 5 bases of the junction left unmatched. Germline-derived CDR1 and CDR2 are MRHNA and SNTAGT. The CDR3 loop spans 13 amino acids. Written as DNA, the CDR3 is TGTGCCAGCAGTGTGGGGACAGGTGGTGGCTACACCTTC. Its protein product is CASSVGTGGGYTF.

The count of this clone is one. The chain has TRBV9 and TRBJ2-6, with 11 positions matching TRBD1. This CDR3 is 18 amino acids long. The germline CDR1 and CDR2 sequences are SGDLS and YYNGEE. J was trimmed by 1 base and V by 3 bases; bases with no gene match: 6. Here the CDR3 reads CASSATGQGASGANVLTF. For the CDR3, the DNA is TGTGCCAGCAGCGCCACCGGACAGGGGGCTTCTGGGGCCAACGTCCTGACTTTC.

The chain is built from TRBV6-6 and TRBJ1-1; tentative D call: TRBD1 (6 bases). Germline lookup yields CDR1 MNHNY and CDR2 SVGAGI (reference sequence). The CDR3 spans 13 residues. Trimming took 4 bases from V and 4 from J, leaving 10 bases between them. Here the CDR3 reads CASSSGARTEAFF. CDR3 in DNA: TGTGCCAGCAGTTCGGGGGCGCGCACTGAAGCTTTCTTT.

The rearrangement uses TRBV4-3 and TRBJ2-5; D may be TRBD2 (6 bases). Germline CDR1 is LGHNA and CDR2 is YSLEER. V was pared by 1 base and J by 7 bases, with 19 bases between. The CDR3 sequence is 16 residues long. CDR3 DNA sequence: TGCGCCAGCAGCCAAGGAACGGGACTCTCAACGGGGACCCAGTACTTC. Its protein is CASSQGTGLSTGTQYF.